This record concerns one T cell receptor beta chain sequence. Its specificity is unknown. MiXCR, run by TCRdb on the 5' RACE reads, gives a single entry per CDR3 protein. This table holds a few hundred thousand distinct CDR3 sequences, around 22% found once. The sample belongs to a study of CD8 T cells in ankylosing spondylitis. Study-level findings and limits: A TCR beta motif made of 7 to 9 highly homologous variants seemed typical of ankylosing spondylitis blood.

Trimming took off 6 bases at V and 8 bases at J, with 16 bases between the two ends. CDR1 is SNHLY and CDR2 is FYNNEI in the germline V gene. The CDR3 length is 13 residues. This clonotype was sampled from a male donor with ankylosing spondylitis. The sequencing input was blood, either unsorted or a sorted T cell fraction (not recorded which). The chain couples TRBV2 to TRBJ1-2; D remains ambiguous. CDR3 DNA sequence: TGTGCCAGCAGCGCCGGACGGGATGGGGGCTACACCTTC. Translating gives CASSAGRDGGYTF.